This TCR beta chain was sequenced for a study of T cell responses to AZD1222 COVID-19 vaccine. Whole-study results and caveats: The donor cohort was predominantly white British with a female majority, and clonal diversity may have been underestimated. Spike-specific TCR breadth rose after two AZD1222 doses, and depth rose as well.

Regarding this clone: Its antigen is still unknown.

Only in-frame clones appear in the TCRdb table, and some are missing; sequencing was by immunoSEQ multiplex PCR. This sample carries around 120,000 clones, about 92% of them seen once, and the ten largest clones take less than 6%. Analyses pooled second doses at about 4 or about 12 weeks. CDR3 length equals 14 residues. The V and J ends lost 1 base and 6 bases respectively, with 7 bases between them. CDR1 is SGHDN and CDR2 is FVKESK in the germline V gene. The receptor's source is an adult who received the AZD1222 COVID-19 vaccine. This specimen consisted of peripheral blood, obtained 28 days after the second AZD1222 dose. V gene TRBV14 combines with J gene TRBJ1-6; D is ambiguous. The CDR3 bases are TGTGCCAGCAGCCAAGGGGGAAGTAATTCACCCCTCCACTTT. It yields the protein CASSQGGSNSPLHF.